This T cell receptor beta chain was sequenced during a study of CD4 T cells in relation to SARS-CoV-2 and coronaviruses. General observations from the study: The assay detects memory recall responses, not culture-primed primary responses. Approximately 65% of donors had memory CD4+ clonotypes crossrecognizing SARS-CoV-2 and common cold coronavirus spike.

About this clone: Its specificity is not known.

Germline lookup yields CDR1 SNHLY and CDR2 FYNNEI. Trimming pared 4 bases from V and 11 bases from J, leaving 20 bases between. The CDR3 is 14 residues long. Uncultured naive and memory CD4+ T cells supplied DNA for deep TCR-beta sequencing. Assay used: immunoSEQ multiplex PCR; TCRdb lists only in-frame clones, some missing. The repertoire holds 35,000 to 40,000 clones, 80% to 90% seen once, with 3.1% in the top ten. This receptor was taken from an adult with COVID-19. Sequenced: memory CD4+ T cells from PBMCs. V usage is TRBV2 and J usage is TRBJ1-1, with D maybe TRBD1 (5 bases). CDR3 coding DNA: TGTGCCAGCAGTGCGCTTCTAGTCCCCAGGGATGCTTTCTTT. It is translated as CASSALLVPRDAFF.